One sample yielded the 22 T cell receptor beta chains listed below, sequenced in a study of T cells in localized non-small cell lung cancer. Clones were sequenced by immunoSEQ multiplex PCR, and TCRdb holds only the in-frame ones, with some missing. The data show about 1,900 clones, around 22% seen once. The specimen comprised lung tumor tissue, sampled before any cancer treatment. Receptor source: a woman between 35 and 70 years old with stage I lung adenocarcinoma.

CDR3 loop: CASSYGLDLNQETQYF. The CDR3 region has the DNA TGTGCCAGCAGTTATGGTCTAGACCTAAACCAAGAGACCCAGTACTTC. The chain has TRBV6-8 and TRBJ2-5; D is unclear. Trimming removed 3 bases at V and 0 bases at J, with 14 bases between. The CDR3 runs to 16 residues. Germline CDR1 MNHGY, CDR2 SAAAGT.

This clone was recorded a few times. The V gene is TRBV11-3, the J gene TRBJ2-3, with TRBD1 matching over 8 bases. The CDR3 has 15 amino acids. V was pared by 7 bases and J by 4 bases, with 10 bases of the junction left unmatched. Per germline, CDR1 SGHNT and CDR2 YENEEA. The CDR3 DNA sequence: TGTGCCAGCAAGCTAGGACAGGGAGGACCAGATACGCAGTATTTT. It translates to CASKLGQGGPDTQYF.

The sample holds a few counts of this clone. The chain combines TRBV28 with TRBJ2-5; D is possibly TRBD1 (6 bases). The V gene lost 7 bases and the J gene lost 4 bases, with 16 bases spanning the gap. Germline assignment: CDR1 MDHEN and CDR2 SYDVKM. The CDR3 runs 14 residues. Written as DNA, the CDR3 is TGTGCCAGCACCAGACTACTAGGGGGAGAGACCCAGTACTTC. The encoded protein is CASTRLLGGETQYF. Combining the CDR3 with reference TRBV28 and TRBJ2-5 gives the whole variable domain DVKVTQSSRYLVKRTGEKVFLECVQDMDHENMFWYRQDPGLGLRLIYFSYDVKMKEKGDIPEGYSVSREKKERFSLILESASTNQTSMYLCASTRLLGGETQYFGPGTRLLVL.

The DNA for the CDR3 is TGTGCCTGGAGTGTTCAAGAGAACACTGAAGCTTTCTTT. This encodes CAWSVQENTEAFF. V gene TRBV30 combines with J gene TRBJ1-1; no firm D call. Germline V gene data show CDR1 as GTSNPN and CDR2 as SVGIG (reference sequence). Between the trimmed V and J ends, which lost 0 bases and 1 base, there was a span of 6 bases. The CDR3 sequence is 13 residues long.

By its share, this clone is large. The chain couples TRBV18 to TRBJ2-5; tentative D call: TRBD2 (6 bases). Germline V gene sequence: CDR1 KGHSH, CDR2 LQKENI. This CDR3 has 16 amino acids. Trimming took off 2 bases at V and 5 bases at J, with 18 bases between the two ends. This CDR3 reads CASSPSGGTLGETQYF. CDR3 sequence (DNA): TGTGCCAGCTCACCAAGTGGGGGGACCCTAGGCGAGACCCAGTACTTC.

This clone was seen a handful of times. The chain recombines TRBV11-3 with TRBJ1-4, with 8 bases lining up with TRBD1. Germline assignment: CDR1 SGHNT and CDR2 YENEEA. The CDR3 is made up of 17 amino acids. The ends lost 3 bases at V and 0 bases at J; junction bases unmatched: 6. The DNA for the CDR3 is TGTGCCAGCAGCTTTTCGACAGGGGAGGCAACTAATGAAAAACTGTTTTTT. Its translation: CASSFSTGEATNEKLFF.

V gene TRBV6-1 combines with J gene TRBJ1-1, with 7 bases fitting TRBD1. With 1 base clipped from V and 1 base from J, the junction kept 0 bases outside the gene matches. CDR1 is MNHNS and CDR2 is SASEGT in the germline V gene. The CDR3 length is 14 residues. CDR3 residues: CASSEGQGNTEAFF. CDR3 nucleotides: TGTGCCAGCAGTGAAGGACAGGGGAACACTGAAGCTTTCTTT.

The chain combines TRBV14 with TRBJ2-1; 7 bases match TRBD2. After removal of 0 bases from V and 2 bases from J, the junction contained 7 bases not matched to a gene. This CDR3 comprises 17 residues. Looked up from germline, CDR1 is SGHDN and CDR2 is FVKESK. The DNA for the CDR3 is TGTGCCAGCAGCCAAGAGGGGAGGGACTGGACCTACAATGAGCAGTTCTTC. This encodes CASSQEGRDWTYNEQFF.

The chain carries TRBV29-1 and TRBJ1-1, with D tentatively TRBD1 (6 bases). Germline V gene data show CDR1 as SQVTM and CDR2 as ANQGSEA. The CDR3 runs to 12 residues. Trimming shortened V by 5 bases and J by 1 base, and 8 bases separated the two germline ends. The CDR3 nucleotides are TGCAGCGTTCAGGGACAGAACACTGAAGCTTTCTTT. Translating gives CSVQGQNTEAFF.

This clone is a singleton in its sample. The V and J genes are TRBV29-1 and TRBJ2-5; 8 bases line up with TRBD2. CDR1 is SQVTM and CDR2 is ANQGSEA in the germline V gene. CDR3 size: 15 residues. Trimming cost V 4 bases and J 2 bases; bases outside gene matches: 9. The CDR3 coding sequence is TGCAGCGTTGGCGGGGGGACCATTATTCAAGAGACCCAGTACTTC. The encoded protein is CSVGGGTIIQETQYF.

This clone was observed a handful of times. The chain carries TRBV28 and TRBJ1-2, with D possibly being TRBD1 (6 bases). CDR1 MDHEN and CDR2 SYDVKM come from the germline V gene. The CDR3 covers 14 residues. V was shortened by 3 bases and J by 2 bases, with 10 bases between the two germline ends. CDR3 nucleotides: TGTGCCAGCAGTTTTTCAGGGGAGAACTATGGCTACACCTTC. Its translation: CASSFSGENYGYTF.

The V call is TRBV9, the J call TRBJ2-7; a weak D match, TRBD2 (6 bases). Germline V gene sequence: CDR1 SGDLS, CDR2 YYNGEE. Trimming cost V 4 bases and J 6 bases, with 14 bases left between them. The CDR3 extends over 13 amino acids. The CDR3 DNA sequence: TGTGCCAGCAGCACCTCGGGAGAGGCCGAGCAGTACTTC. Amino acid sequence: CASSTSGEAEQYF.

This clone was recorded a few times. The chain joins TRBV11-3 to TRBJ2-1; TRBD1 matches 7 bases. The CDR3 runs to 14 residues. Per germline, CDR1 SGHNT and CDR2 YENEEA. V lost 4 bases to trimming and J lost 3 bases; unmatched junction nucleotides: 3. The CDR3 sequence: CASSSYRGYNEQFF. The CDR3 DNA reads as TGTGCCAGCAGCTCCTACAGGGGCTACAATGAGCAGTTCTTC.

This clone was picked up a small number of times. V is TRBV19 and J is TRBJ1-3; a weak D match, TRBD1 (6 bases). V gave up 3 bases and J gave up 4 bases, with 10 bases separating them. CDR1 is LNHDA, CDR2 SQIVND, per germline (reference sequence). This CDR3 is 14 amino acids long. The CDR3 sequence: CASSIGGAGNTIYF. The CDR3 DNA is TGTGCCAGTAGTATTGGGGGCGCCGGAAACACCATATATTTT.

This chain uses TRBV30 with TRBJ2-2; the match to TRBD1 covers 8 bases. V lost 5 bases, J lost 4 bases, and 3 bases stayed unmatched. Germline values: CDR1 GTSNPN, CDR2 SVGIG (reference sequence). The CDR3 is 13 amino acids. The CDR3 region has the DNA TGTGCCTGGTTCCAGGGGGCCACCGGGGAGCTGTTTTTT. Translation: CAWFQGATGELFF.

The chain joins TRBV5-1 to TRBJ2-7; D assignment may be TRBD1 or TRBD2 (5 bases each). Trimming took off 1 base at V and 1 base at J, with 24 bases between the two ends. CDR1 is SGHRS, CDR2 YFSETQ, per germline. The CDR3 covers 19 residues. CDR3 coding DNA: TGCGCCAGCAGCTTGTCTGGATCAATGGGGCGTAGCGTGTCCTACGAGCAGTACTTC. Protein product: CASSLSGSMGRSVSYEQYF. The full variable domain, in which reference TRBV5-1 and TRBJ2-7 provide the parts outside the CDR3, is KAGVTQTPRYLIKTRGQQVTLSCSPISGHRSVSWYQQTPGQGLQFLFEYFSETQRNKGNFPGRFSGRQFSNSRSEMNVSTLELGDSALYLCASSLSGSMGRSVSYEQYFGPGTRLTVT.

This clone turned up a few times. The V call is TRBV11-3, the J call TRBJ2-1; TRBD2 aligns across 7 bases. Looked up from germline, CDR1 is SGHNT and CDR2 is YENEEA. This CDR3 contains 17 residues. The trim removed 5 bases at V and 0 bases at J, leaving 10 bases unmatched. CDR3 DNA sequence: TGTGCCAGCAGCCAAGTCCGCGGGGGTACCTCCTACAATGAGCAGTTCTTC. This sequence encodes CASSQVRGGTSYNEQFF.

At least ten counts were recorded for this clone. The V and J genes are TRBV7-5 and TRBJ2-5; TRBD2, the D gene given by the table, was not confirmed from the DNA. TRBV7-5 is listed as a pseudogene. This CDR3 is 14 amino acids long. The CDR3 sequence: CASSLAGVQETQYF. The CDR3 DNA sequence: TGTGCCAGCAGCTTAGCCGGGGTACAAGAGACCCAGTACTTC.

This clone was seen more than once but under ten times. The chain carries TRBV28 and TRBJ2-3; 9 bases map to TRBD2. Germline V gene sequence: CDR1 MDHEN, CDR2 SYDVKM. This CDR3 has 15 residues. V lost 6 bases, J lost 1 base, and 5 bases stayed unmatched. CDR3 nucleotide sequence: TGTGCCAGCAGCCTTCTAGCGGGGCGCACAGATACGCAGTATTTT. It specifies CASSLLAGRTDTQYF.

This clone has just a few counts. The chain combines TRBV11-3 with TRBJ2-1; TRBD2 agrees at 11 bases. CDR1 SGHNT and CDR2 YENEEA come from the germline V gene. The V and J ends lost 5 bases and 2 bases, in that order; junction bases with no gene match: 8. The CDR3 length is 17 residues. CDR3 sequence reads: CASSAPSGGITYNEQFF. For the CDR3, the DNA is TGTGCCAGCAGCGCTCCTAGCGGGGGGATTACCTACAATGAGCAGTTCTTC.

Only a few counts were recorded for this clone. The chain carries TRBV11-3 and TRBJ1-3; a possible D gene is TRBD1 (5 bases). V lost 4 bases, J lost 4 bases, and 17 bases lay in between. Per germline, CDR1 SGHNT and CDR2 YENEEA. This CDR3 is 16 amino acids long. The CDR3 sequence: CASSYPGPLSGNTIYF. The CDR3 DNA reads TGTGCCAGCAGCTATCCGGGACCATTATCCGGAAACACCATATATTTT.

V and J are TRBV29-1 and TRBJ1-6; 7 bases are shared with TRBD1. Germline V lookup: CDR1 SQVTM, CDR2 ANQGSEA. V lost 2 bases and J lost 8; bases outside the gene matches: 3. The CDR3 length is 13 residues. CDR3 coding DNA: TGCAGCGTTGAAAGGACAGGCGATTCACCCCTCCACTTT. Its translation: CSVERTGDSPLHF.